Listed below are T cell receptor beta chains from one sample, sequenced in a study of T cell responses to AZD1222 COVID-19 vaccine. The repertoire was sequenced with immunoSEQ multiplex PCR; TCRdb's copy has only in-frame clones and lacks some. The repertoire consists of 90,000 to 120,000 clones, with over 85% occurring once and the leading ten covering about 5%. This material consisted of peripheral blood, taken on day 0 of AZD1222 vaccination. Receptors were obtained from an adult in good health. Both conserved end residues are part of each CDR3.

V gene	J gene	CDR3 protein
TRBV27	TRBJ1-1	CASKLVGFNTEAFF
TRBV7-2	TRBJ2-1	CASSLSRDHEQFF
TRBV2	TRBJ2-5	CASIPGRAIETQYF
TRBV6-2/TRBV6-3	TRBJ1-5	CASSYSGTARNQPQHF
TRBV15	TRBJ2-5	CATSRPQGTQYF
TRBV11-2	TRBJ2-7	CASSTQTERYEQYF
TRBV10-3	TRBJ1-3	CAISGGNSGNTIYF
TRBV6-5	TRBJ1-2	CASRAQVLYGYTF
TRBV5-1	TRBJ2-2	CASSQRPRGQINTGELFF
TRBV5-1	TRBJ2-1	CASSLGTGGNEQFF
TRBV2	TRBJ2-2	CASSVGRAAGELFF
TRBV7-2	TRBJ2-7	CASSLRWASGEQYF
TRBV24-1	TRBJ2-3	CATRGGRGLGDTQYF
TRBV6-5	TRBJ1-6	CASSYGGFNSPLHF
TRBV11-2	TRBJ1-3	CASSLRPTSTSGNTIYF
TRBV2	TRBJ1-3	CASRDRGTGNTIYF
TRBV25-1	TRBJ2-7	CASSEWEGGGEQYF
TRBV30	TRBJ2-7	CAWSVLGRSHYEQYF
TRBV27	TRBJ1-2	CASSPWTGTSSYGYTF
TRBV18	TRBJ2-5	CASSPAVQETQYF
TRBV11-2	TRBJ2-7	CASSFGLAASYEQYF
TRBV5-1	TRBJ2-7	CASSFRTGSYEQYF
TRBV6-2/TRBV6-3	TRBJ2-3	CASSYGRASDTQYF
TRBV6-2/TRBV6-3	TRBJ2-7	CASSSDLAGGYEQYF
TRBV6-5	TRBJ1-1	CASNSGGTEAFF
TRBV18	TRBJ1-1	CASSPPSGQVNTEAFF
TRBV6-5	TRBJ1-5	CASSSTENQPQHF
TRBV11-3	TRBJ2-7	CASSTQGRSLTYEQYF
TRBV27	TRBJ1-1	CASSPDRVFTEAFF
TRBV6-5	TRBJ1-4	CASSYSSVATNEKLFF
TRBV27	TRBJ1-1	CASSPTGGTSEAFF
TRBV19	TRBJ1-2	CASSKLPGDHYGYTF
TRBV28	TRBJ1-2	CASSEQGGDYGYTF
TRBV7-2	TRBJ1-1	CASSRASYGTEAFF
TRBV29-1	TRBJ2-1	CSVLTSGRDNEQFF
TRBV7-9	TRBJ1-4	CASSLEGQVPNEKLFF
TRBV11-3	TRBJ1-1	CASSLGTRLTEAFF
TRBV24-1	TRBJ2-1	CATSDLLAGVNEQFF
TRBV7-2	TRBJ2-5	CASRDRGTDLETQYF
TRBV30	TRBJ1-1	CAGVRDGNTEAFF
TRBV6-5	TRBJ2-3	CASKVLASTDTQYF
TRBV15	TRBJ1-3	CATSPDLRAKGNTIYF
TRBV7-8	TRBJ1-4	CASSLTGQGYEKLFF
TRBV29-1	TRBJ2-3	CSVVGGTSDTDTQYF